This paragraph covers one T cell receptor (beta chain) sequence. One end of the junction fails to match germline, which may point to a read error. In the authors' methods: Using reference gene primer amplification, nucleated cell counts were estimated. TCRdb's copy holds only in-frame clones and misses some; the assay was immunoSEQ multiplex PCR. The V and J calls and the clone size are those of that table, but D and trimming were determined from the DNA. The table records some 44,000 clones, approximately 86% of them present only once. This CDR3 contains 13 residues. CDR1 is SGHRS and CDR2 is YFSETQ in the germline V gene. This sample stems from a study of blood T cell repertoires in COVID-19. About the research overall: Some COVID-19 samples were acute and others convalescent; all came from the United States, Italy and Spain. PBMCs, B-cell-depleted T cells, or T cells were the source of the cDNA or gDNA that made up the material.

The genes are TRBV5-1 and TRBJ2-7, with D possibly matching TRBD2 (6 bases). The receptor comes from a man in his sixties with active COVID-19. The sample comprised peripheral blood. This chain's CDR3 is CASSFSGGSGPDF. The CDR3 nucleotides read TGCGCCAGCAGCTTTAGCGGAGGGTCCGGTCCGGACTTC.